One TCR beta chain is described in this entry. CDR1 and CDR2 (germline): SGHTA, FQGTGA. The CDR3 totals 14 residues. J lost 6 bases, V lost 5 bases, and 5 bases had no gene match. In the study's own analysis: Estimation of nucleated cell counts was performed using reference gene primer amplification. Libraries were prepared by immunoSEQ multiplex PCR; TCRdb keeps only in-frame clonotypes and omits some of them. The DNA gave D and trimming, while V, J and clone size come from that table. Of over 120,000 clones in the sample, around nine tenths are singletons; the top ten hold around 8.3%. The data stem from a study of blood T cell repertoires in COVID-19. Study details: Donors in the United States, Italy and Spain gave samples during acute or convalescent COVID-19. Sources were T cells, B-cell-depleted T cells, or PBMCs; the material itself was cDNA or gDNA.

The TCR originated in a woman between 45 and 65 years old with active or convalescent COVID-19. The genes are TRBV7-3 and TRBJ2-1, with 9 positions matching TRBD2. The sample consisted of peripheral blood. Here the CDR3 DNA reads TGTGCCAGCAGCCATGGGACTAGCTCCAATGAGCAGTTCTTC. Its translation: CASSHGTSSNEQFF.